The 26 T cell receptor beta chains listed next were all sequenced from one sample in a study of T cell responses to AZD1222 COVID-19 vaccine. TCRdb's table, derived via immunoSEQ multiplex PCR, lists solely in-frame clones and lacks some. The sample has around 140,000 clones; 85% to 95% are singletons. The sample here was peripheral blood, taken on day 0 of AZD1222 vaccination. These receptors were collected from an adult in good health.

V usage is TRBV11-3 and J usage is TRBJ2-2; 7 bases align to TRBD1. Germline CDR1 and CDR2: SGHNT and YENEEA. Trimming removed 5 bases from V and 3 bases from J; junction bases left unmatched: 6. This CDR3 is 15 amino acids long. CDR3 sequence (DNA): TGTGCCAGCAGCCCAGGGGGTCGAGACACCGGGGAGCTGTTTTTT. It specifies CASSPGGRDTGELFF. Drawing the rest from reference TRBV11-3 and TRBJ2-2, the complete variable domain is EAGVVQSPRYKIIEKKQPVAFWCNPISGHNTLYWYLQNLGQGPELLIRYENEEAVDDSQLPKDRFSAERLKGVDSTLKIQPAELGDSAVYLCASSPGGRDTGELFFGEGSRLTVL.

Notes on this clone: This specimen includes other DNA sequences encoding the same CDR3. The CDR3 is CASSRQGTGANVLTF. CDR3 DNA sequence: TGTGCCAGCAGTCGACAGGGAACGGGGGCCAACGTCCTGACTTTC. The genes are TRBV2 and TRBJ2-6, with 7 bases aligning to TRBD1. The CDR3 sequence is 15 residues long. The junction had 5 bases not matched to a gene; V was cut back by 5 bases and J by 4 bases. Germline V gene lookup returns CDR1 SNHLY and CDR2 FYNNEI.

The CDR3 nucleotides read TGTGCCTGGAGTGTACTGGGAGGGCTCTTGGGAAACACCATATATTTT. Translation: CAWSVLGGLLGNTIYF. The V call is TRBV30, the J call TRBJ1-3; D uncertain. Germline-derived CDR1 and CDR2 are GTSNPN and SVGIG (reference sequence). V lost 0 bases, J lost 4 bases, and 16 bases lay in between. The CDR3 has 16 amino acids.

The chain joins TRBV5-1 to TRBJ1-2; no definite D call. Germline V gene lookup returns CDR1 SGHRS and CDR2 YFSETQ. V lost 4 bases and J lost 3, with 7 bases in between. This CDR3 spans 12 amino acids. For the CDR3, the DNA is TGCGCCAGCAGCCCGATGGACTATGGCTACACCTTC. Protein product: CASSPMDYGYTF.

The chain couples TRBV14 to TRBJ2-1, with TRBD1 matching 9 bases. CDR3 length: 15 residues. With 5 bases clipped from V and 3 bases from J, the junction kept 5 bases outside the gene matches. CDR1 is SGHDN and CDR2 is FVKESK in the germline V gene. The CDR3 here is CASSAQGAIYNEQFF. The CDR3 DNA reads TGTGCCAGCAGCGCACAGGGGGCGATCTACAATGAGCAGTTCTTC.

V is TRBV11-2 and J is TRBJ1-2; 8 positions agree with TRBD1. The CDR3 consists of 16 residues. CDR1 and CDR2 (germline): SGHAT, FQNNGV. The trim removed 0 bases at V and 3 bases at J, leaving 6 bases unmatched. The CDR3 sequence: CASSLDGAGGYYGYTF. The CDR3 DNA follows: TGTGCCAGCAGCTTAGATGGGGCAGGGGGCTACTATGGCTACACCTTC.

The chain joins TRBV21-1 to TRBJ2-7; TRBD2, the D gene given by the table, was not confirmed from the DNA. TRBV21-1 is a known pseudogene. This CDR3 has 15 residues. The CDR3 DNA sequence: TGTGCCAGCAGCACGGGAGGCGGCTTAACCTACGAGCAGTACTTC. It translates to CASSTGGGLTYEQYF.

The chain recombines TRBV27 with TRBJ2-7; D not certain. The CDR3 runs to 13 residues. Trimming pared 2 bases from V and 3 bases from J, leaving 8 bases between. Germline V gene data show CDR1 as MNHEY and CDR2 as SMNVEV (reference sequence). CDR3 amino acids: CASSLRQNYEQYF. The CDR3 nucleotides are TGTGCCAGCAGTTTACGTCAGAACTACGAGCAGTACTTC.

V usage is TRBV9 and J usage is TRBJ2-6; D is ambiguous. With 2 bases removed from V and 3 bases from J, the gap between germline ends came to 3 bases. CDR3 length equals 13 residues. Germline CDR1 is SGDLS and CDR2 is YYNGEE. This CDR3 is CASSVVGANVLTF. As DNA, the CDR3 is TGTGCCAGCAGCGTGGTTGGGGCCAACGTCCTGACTTTC.

CDR3 loop: CASSEDRYKLFF. CDR3 nucleotide sequence: TGCGCCAGCAGCGAAGACAGGTACAAACTGTTTTTT. The rearrangement uses TRBV5-1 and TRBJ1-4; maybe TRBD1 (6 bases). The V end was cut by 4 bases, the J end by 11 bases, with 12 bases between. This CDR3 comprises 12 residues. Germline-derived CDR1 and CDR2 are SGHRS and YFSETQ.

The gene calls are TRBV28 and TRBJ1-1, with D unresolved. V lost 7 bases, J lost 2 bases, and 17 bases lay in between. The V gene's germline CDR1 is MDHEN and CDR2 SYDVKM. The CDR3 totals 15 residues. As DNA, the CDR3 is TGTGCCAGCACCCTCTTAGGTGGTGGAAACACTGAAGCTTTCTTT. Protein: CASTLLGGGNTEAFF.

The chain joins TRBV24-1 to TRBJ2-3; possibly TRBD2 for D (5 bases). The CDR3 extends over 15 amino acids. V was pared by 0 bases and J by 0 bases, with 6 bases between. Germline V gene lookup returns CDR1 KGHDR and CDR2 SFDVKD. The CDR3 is CATSDLGLSTDTQYF. The CDR3, as DNA: TGTGCCACCAGTGATTTGGGACTGAGCACAGATACGCAGTATTTT.

The chain joins TRBV6-5 to TRBJ1-3; D not resolved. Germline CDR1 MNHEY, CDR2 SVGAGI. Trimming removed 7 bases at V and 0 bases at J, with 1 base between. The CDR3 is made up of 11 amino acids. The DNA for the CDR3 is TGTGCCAGCATCTCTGGAAACACCATATATTTT. Translating gives CASISGNTIYF.

The genes are TRBV28 and TRBJ2-1; 8 bases fit TRBD1. CDR3 length equals 15 residues. From germline, CDR1 is MDHEN and CDR2 SYDVKM. The V segment lost 6 bases and the J segment 5 bases; nucleotides outside the gene matches: 9. The CDR3 reads CASSPYQGAHNEQFF. The CDR3 DNA follows: TGTGCCAGCAGCCCCTACCAGGGGGCCCACAATGAGCAGTTCTTC.

This chain uses TRBV3-1 (or the pseudogene TRBV3-2) with TRBJ1-5, with D unresolved. The ends were cut back, 0 bases at V and 7 bases at J, with 7 bases in the middle. CDR3 length equals 13 residues. Germline V gene lookup returns CDR1 LGHDT and CDR2 YNNKEL (reference sequence). CDR3 loop: CASSQERVQPQHF. The CDR3 DNA reads as TGTGCCAGCAGCCAAGAGAGGGTCCAGCCCCAGCATTTT.

This chain uses TRBV10-3 with TRBJ1-2; D unresolved. Germline loops: CDR1 ENHRY, CDR2 SYGVKD. This CDR3 contains 12 residues. V was cut by 7 bases and J by 6 bases, with 12 bases left in between. CDR3 residues: CAIKTVMDGYTF. In DNA form, the CDR3 reads TGTGCCATCAAGACGGTAATGGATGGCTACACCTTC.

V gene TRBV27 combines with J gene TRBJ1-3, with TRBD1 matching 9 bases. V dropped 3 bases and J dropped 8; count of bases not matched to a gene: 8. CDR1 and CDR2 from the germline V gene are MNHEY and SMNVEV (reference sequence). The CDR3 totals 15 residues. The CDR3 spells CASSLAGQGIDTIYF. CDR3 in DNA: TGTGCCAGCAGTTTGGCTGGACAGGGGATAGACACCATATATTTT.

This clone came up once. The chain is built from TRBV5-4 and TRBJ2-3; the match to TRBD1 covers 8 bases. With 2 bases clipped from V and 3 bases from J, the junction kept 5 bases outside the gene matches. CDR3 size: 15 residues. Germline values: CDR1 SGHNT, CDR2 YYREEE (reference sequence). The CDR3 sequence: CASSFRTGMTDTQYF. CDR3 sequence (DNA): TGTGCCAGCAGCTTTCGGACAGGGATGACAGATACGCAGTATTTT.

In its sample, this clone was seen a few times. The J gene is TRBJ1-1, the V gene TRBV30; tentatively, D is TRBD1 (6 bases). Trimming removed 4 bases from V and 7 bases from J, with 13 bases in between. This CDR3 contains 12 residues. Germline V gene lookup returns CDR1 GTSNPN and CDR2 SVGIG (reference sequence). The CDR3 loop reads CAWNRDTYEAFF. In nucleotides, the CDR3 is TGTGCCTGGAACCGGGACACCTATGAAGCTTTCTTT. Together with reference TRBV30 and TRBJ1-1, the CDR3 gives the full variable domain: SQTIHQWPATLVQPVGSPLSLECTVEGTSNPNLYWYRQAAGRGLQLLFYSVGIGQISSEVPQNLSASRPQDRQFILSSKKLLLSDSGFYLCAWNRDTYEAFFGQGTRLTVV.

The chain uses TRBV19 and TRBJ1-2, with TRBD1 as a possible D gene (5 bases). V shed 7 bases and J shed 6 bases, with 15 bases lying between them. Germline CDR1 LNHDA, CDR2 SQIVND (reference sequence). The CDR3 spans 13 residues. In DNA, the CDR3 is TGTGCCAGTACAGGGCCCAAGGGGAATGGCTACACCTTC. Translating gives CASTGPKGNGYTF.

V gene TRBV6-1 combines with J gene TRBJ2-2; 13 bases are shared with TRBD2. Germline V gene data show CDR1 as MNHNS and CDR2 as SASEGT. With V trimmed by 4 bases and J by 5 bases, 4 bases remained unmatched. The CDR3 covers 16 residues. In nucleotides, the CDR3 is TGTGCCAGCAGTGCGACACTAGCGGGAGGGACCGGGGAGCTGTTTTTT. Encoded protein: CASSATLAGGTGELFF.

This clone is a singleton in its sample. The CDR3 sequence is CASSPTGGVADTQYF. The CDR3 DNA reads as TGTGCCAGCAGCCCGACGGGGGGGGTAGCGGATACGCAGTATTTT. The chain couples TRBV7-3 to TRBJ2-3; 8 bases match TRBD2. Trimming removed 5 bases from V and 6 bases from J; junction bases left unmatched: 10. Per germline, CDR1 SGHTA and CDR2 FQGTGA. The CDR3 length is 15 residues.

This clone was observed once. The CDR3 DNA reads TGTGCCACCACCGGGGGGGCTTTAAACAATGAGCAGTTCTTC. Its protein is CATTGGALNNEQFF. The rearrangement joins TRBV2 to TRBJ2-1, with TRBD2 matching over 8 bases. The ends lost 10 bases at V and 5 bases at J; junction bases unmatched: 10. Germline CDR1 SNHLY, CDR2 FYNNEI. The CDR3 has 14 amino acids. Complete variable domain (other parts from reference TRBV2 and TRBJ2-1): EPEVTQTPSHQVTQMGQEVILRCVPISNHLYFYWYRQILGQKVEFLVSFYNNEISEKSEIFDDQFSVERPDGSNFTLKIRSTKLEDSAMYFCATTGGALNNEQFFGPGTRLTVL.

This chain uses TRBV9 with TRBJ2-7; the D gene is possibly TRBD2 (7 bases). Looked up from germline, CDR1 is SGDLS and CDR2 is YYNGEE. The V end lost 4 bases, the J end lost 6 bases, and 20 bases lay between the germline ends. This CDR3 comprises 15 residues. The CDR3 protein is CASSPLGGDLGEQYF. CDR3 nucleotide sequence: TGTGCCAGCAGCCCCCTAGGGGGGGATTTAGGCGAGCAGTACTTC. Full variable domain (remainder filled in from reference TRBV9 and TRBJ2-7): DSGVTQTPKHLITATGQRVTLRCSPRSGDLSVYWYQQSLDQGLQFLIQYYNGEERAKGNILERFSAQQFPDLHSELNLSSLELGDSALYFCASSPLGGDLGEQYFGPGTRLTVT.

This sequence joins TRBV14 and TRBJ1-1; 11 bases line up with TRBD1. V trimming: 4 bases; J trimming: 6 bases; junction bases outside the gene matches: 4. This CDR3 spans 14 amino acids. Germline lookup yields CDR1 SGHDN and CDR2 FVKESK. The CDR3 protein is CASSRDRGAAEAFF. Written as DNA, the CDR3 is TGTGCCAGCAGCCGGGACAGGGGGGCCGCTGAAGCTTTCTTT.

The chain combines TRBV6-2 or TRBV6-3 with TRBJ1-1; no reliable D call. V was cut by 3 bases and J by 8 bases, with 7 bases left in between. The CDR3 is made up of 11 amino acids. Germline V gene data show CDR1 as MNHEY and CDR2 as SVGEGT. The CDR3 sequence is CASSYVSEAFF. In DNA, the CDR3 is TGTGCCAGCAGTTATGTATCCGAAGCTTTCTTT.